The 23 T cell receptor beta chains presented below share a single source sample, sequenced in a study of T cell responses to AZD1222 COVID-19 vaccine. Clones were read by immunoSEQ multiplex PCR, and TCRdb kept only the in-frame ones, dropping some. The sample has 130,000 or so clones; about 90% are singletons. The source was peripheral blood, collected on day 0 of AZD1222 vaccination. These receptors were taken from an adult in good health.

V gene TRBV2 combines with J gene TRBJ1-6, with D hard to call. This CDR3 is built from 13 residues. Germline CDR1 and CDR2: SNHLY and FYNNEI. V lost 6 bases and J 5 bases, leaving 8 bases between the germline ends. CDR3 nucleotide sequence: TGTGCCAGCAGCCAAACGAATAATTCACCCCTCCACTTT. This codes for CASSQTNNSPLHF.

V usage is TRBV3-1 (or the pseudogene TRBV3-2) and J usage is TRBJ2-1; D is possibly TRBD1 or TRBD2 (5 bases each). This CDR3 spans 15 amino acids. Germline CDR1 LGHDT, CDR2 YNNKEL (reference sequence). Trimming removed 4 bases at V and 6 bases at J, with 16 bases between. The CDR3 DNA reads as TGTGCCAGCAGCCCGGGACGGGGTCTGAGCAATGAGCAGTTCTTC. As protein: CASSPGRGLSNEQFF.

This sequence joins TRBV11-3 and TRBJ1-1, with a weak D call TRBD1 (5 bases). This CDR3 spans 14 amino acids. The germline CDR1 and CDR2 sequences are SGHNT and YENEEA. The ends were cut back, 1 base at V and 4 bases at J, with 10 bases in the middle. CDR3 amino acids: CASSLGGAGTEAFF. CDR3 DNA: TGTGCCAGCAGCTTAGGCGGGGCTGGCACTGAAGCTTTCTTT.

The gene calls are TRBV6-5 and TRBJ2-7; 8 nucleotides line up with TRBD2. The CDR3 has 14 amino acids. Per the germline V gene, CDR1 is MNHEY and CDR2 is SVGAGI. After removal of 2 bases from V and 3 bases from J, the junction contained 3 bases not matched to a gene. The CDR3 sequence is CASSYGLANYEQYF. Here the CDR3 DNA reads TGTGCCAGCAGTTACGGACTAGCCAACTACGAGCAGTACTTC.

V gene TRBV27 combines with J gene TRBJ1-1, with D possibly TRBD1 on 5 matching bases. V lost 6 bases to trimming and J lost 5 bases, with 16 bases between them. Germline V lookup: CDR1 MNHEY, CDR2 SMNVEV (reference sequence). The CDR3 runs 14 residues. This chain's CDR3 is CASSSGFEGTEAFF. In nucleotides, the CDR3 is TGTGCCAGCAGCTCAGGGTTTGAGGGAACTGAAGCTTTCTTT.

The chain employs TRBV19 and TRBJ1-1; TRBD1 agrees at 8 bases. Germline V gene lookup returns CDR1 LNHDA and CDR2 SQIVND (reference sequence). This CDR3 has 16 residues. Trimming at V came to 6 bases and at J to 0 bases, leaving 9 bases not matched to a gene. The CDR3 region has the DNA TGTGCCAGTAGACCGAGGACAGGGAGTATGAACACTGAAGCTTTCTTT. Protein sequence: CASRPRTGSMNTEAFF.

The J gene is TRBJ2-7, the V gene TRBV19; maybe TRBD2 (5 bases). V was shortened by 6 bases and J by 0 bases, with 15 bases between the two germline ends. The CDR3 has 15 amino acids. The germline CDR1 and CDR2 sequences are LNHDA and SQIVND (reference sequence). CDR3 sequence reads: CASRTRGGSSYEQYF. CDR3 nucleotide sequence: TGTGCCAGTAGGACGCGCGGAGGTAGCTCCTACGAGCAGTACTTC.

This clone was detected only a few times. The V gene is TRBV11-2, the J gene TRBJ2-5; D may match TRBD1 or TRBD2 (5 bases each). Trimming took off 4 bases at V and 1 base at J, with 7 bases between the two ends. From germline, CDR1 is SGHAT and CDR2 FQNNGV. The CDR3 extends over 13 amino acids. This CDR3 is CASSWDLQETQYF. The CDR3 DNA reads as TGTGCCAGCAGCTGGGACCTCCAAGAGACCCAGTACTTC. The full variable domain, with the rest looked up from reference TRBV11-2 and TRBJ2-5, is EAGVAQSPRYKIIEKRQSVAFWCNPISGHATLYWYQQILGQGPKLLIQFQNNGVVDDSQLPKDRFSAERLKGVDSTLKIQPAKLEDSAVYLCASSWDLQETQYFGPGTRLLVL.

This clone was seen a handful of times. The CDR3 DNA sequence: TGTGCCAGCAGCCAAGGGGCTTTGAGCTCCTACGAGCAGTACTTC. This translates into CASSQGALSSYEQYF. The chain carries TRBV4-2 and TRBJ2-7; D gene uncertain. Germline-derived CDR1 and CDR2 are LGHNA and YNFKEQ. This CDR3 has 15 amino acids. Trimming cost V 1 base and J 0 bases, with 10 bases left between them.

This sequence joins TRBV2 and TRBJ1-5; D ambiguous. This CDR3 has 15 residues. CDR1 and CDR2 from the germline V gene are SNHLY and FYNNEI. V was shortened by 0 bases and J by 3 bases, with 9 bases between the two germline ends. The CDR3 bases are TGTGCCAGCAGTGAAGCGCAGCGCTCCAATCAGCCCCAGCATTTT. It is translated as CASSEAQRSNQPQHF.

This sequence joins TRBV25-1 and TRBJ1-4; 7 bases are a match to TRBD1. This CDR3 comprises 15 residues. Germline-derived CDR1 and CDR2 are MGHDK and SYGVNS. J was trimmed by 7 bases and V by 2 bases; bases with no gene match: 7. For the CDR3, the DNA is TGTGCCAGCAGTGAAGTTCGACAGGGAAGTGAAAAACTGTTTTTT. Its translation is CASSEVRQGSEKLFF.

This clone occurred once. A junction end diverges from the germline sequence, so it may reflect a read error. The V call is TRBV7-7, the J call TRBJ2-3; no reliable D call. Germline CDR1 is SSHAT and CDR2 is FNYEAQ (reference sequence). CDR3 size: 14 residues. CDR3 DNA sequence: TGTGCTAGCAGCTTAAGAACAGTCGGAGATACGCAGTATTTT. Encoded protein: CASSLRTVGDTQYF.

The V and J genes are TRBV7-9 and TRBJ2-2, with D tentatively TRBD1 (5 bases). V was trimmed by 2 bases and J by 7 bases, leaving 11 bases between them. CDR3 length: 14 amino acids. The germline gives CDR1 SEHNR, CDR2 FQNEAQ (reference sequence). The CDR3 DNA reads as TGTGCCAGCAGCTTATACAGGATCATCGGGGAGCTGTTTTTT. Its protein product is CASSLYRIIGELFF.

The CDR3 DNA reads as TGTGCCAGCAGGGGAGGGGGTAATCAGCCCCAGCATTTT. Translation gives CASRGGGNQPQHF. J is TRBJ1-5 and V is TRBV7-2, with D perhaps matching TRBD1 (6 bases). This CDR3 spans 13 amino acids. V was pared by 6 bases and J by 4 bases, with 10 bases between. CDR1 and CDR2 (germline): SGHTA, FQGNSA. Based on the CDR3 plus reference TRBV7-2 and TRBJ1-5, the full variable domain is GAGVSQSPSNKVTEKGKDVELRCDPISGHTALYWYRQSLGQGLEFLIYFQGNSAPDKSGLPSDRFSAERTGGSVSTLTIQRTQQEDSAVYLCASRGGGNQPQHFGDGTRLSIL.

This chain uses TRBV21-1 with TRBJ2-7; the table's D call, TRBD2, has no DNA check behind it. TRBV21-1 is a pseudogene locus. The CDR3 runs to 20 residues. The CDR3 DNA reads TGTGCCAGCAGCTCCCCGGGGTCGGCTAGCGGGGGCCTTAGCTCCTACGAGCAGTACTTC. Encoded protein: CASSSPGSASGGLSSYEQYF.

CDR3 sequence reads: CASTHTRDRDSPLHF. As DNA, the CDR3 is TGTGCCAGCACCCACACTCGGGACAGAGATTCACCCCTCCACTTT. V and J are TRBV5-4 and TRBJ1-6; 7 nucleotides align to TRBD1. Germline loops: CDR1 SGHNT, CDR2 YYREEE (reference sequence). This CDR3 is built from 15 residues. V trimming: 6 bases; J trimming: 8 bases; junction bases outside the gene matches: 11.

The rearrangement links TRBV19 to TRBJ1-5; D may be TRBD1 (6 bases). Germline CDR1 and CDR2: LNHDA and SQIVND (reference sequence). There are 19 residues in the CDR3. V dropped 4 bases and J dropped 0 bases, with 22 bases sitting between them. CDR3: CASSTPTGWVGSSNQPQHF. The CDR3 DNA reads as TGTGCCAGTAGTACCCCCACAGGGTGGGTGGGGAGTAGCAATCAGCCCCAGCATTTT.

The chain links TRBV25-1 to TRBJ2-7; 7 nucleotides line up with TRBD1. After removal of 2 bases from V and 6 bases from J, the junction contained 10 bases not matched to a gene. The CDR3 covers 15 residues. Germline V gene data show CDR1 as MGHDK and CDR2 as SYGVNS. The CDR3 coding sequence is TGTGCCAGCAGTGAAGCGAGGGGGCTTGTATCCGAGCAGTACTTC. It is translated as CASSEARGLVSEQYF.

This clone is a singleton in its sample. The CDR3 nucleotides are TGTGCCACCAGTGACCCCGGGACAGGGAACAATCAGCCCCAGCATTTT. Translated, it gives CATSDPGTGNNQPQHF. V gene TRBV24-1 combines with J gene TRBJ1-5; 9 bases agree with TRBD1. This CDR3 comprises 16 residues. Germline V gene data show CDR1 as KGHDR and CDR2 as SFDVKD. The ends lost 4 bases at V and 3 bases at J; junction bases unmatched: 6.

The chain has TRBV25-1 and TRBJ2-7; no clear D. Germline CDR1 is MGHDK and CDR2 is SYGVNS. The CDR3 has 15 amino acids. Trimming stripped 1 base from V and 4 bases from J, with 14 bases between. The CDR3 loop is CASSEFGPLGYEQYF. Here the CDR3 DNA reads TGTGCCAGCAGTGAATTTGGGCCCCTGGGGTACGAGCAGTACTTC.

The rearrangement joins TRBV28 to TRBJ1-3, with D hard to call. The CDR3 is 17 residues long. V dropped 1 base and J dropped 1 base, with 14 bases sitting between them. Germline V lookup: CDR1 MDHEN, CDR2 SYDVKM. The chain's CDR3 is CASSLFAALGSGNTIYF. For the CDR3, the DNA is TGTGCCAGCAGTTTATTCGCAGCGCTGGGGTCTGGAAACACCATATATTTT. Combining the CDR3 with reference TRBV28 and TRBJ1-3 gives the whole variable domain DVKVTQSSRYLVKRTGEKVFLECVQDMDHENMFWYRQDPGLGLRLIYFSYDVKMKEKGDIPEGYSVSREKKERFSLILESASTNQTSMYLCASSLFAALGSGNTIYFGEGSWLTVV.

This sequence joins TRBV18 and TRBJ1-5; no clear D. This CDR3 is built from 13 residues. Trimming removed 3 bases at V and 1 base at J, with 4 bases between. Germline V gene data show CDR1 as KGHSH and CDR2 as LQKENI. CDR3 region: CASSPGSNQPQHF. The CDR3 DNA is TGTGCCAGCTCACCGGGGAGCAATCAGCCCCAGCATTTT.

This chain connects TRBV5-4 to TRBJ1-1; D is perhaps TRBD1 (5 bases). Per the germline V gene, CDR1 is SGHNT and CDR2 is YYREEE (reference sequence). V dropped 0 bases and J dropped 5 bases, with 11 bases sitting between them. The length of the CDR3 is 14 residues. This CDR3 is CASSLDIGATEAFF. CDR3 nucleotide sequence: TGTGCCAGCAGCTTGGATATAGGGGCGACTGAAGCTTTCTTT.